The 3 T cell receptor beta chains listed next were all sequenced from one sample in a study of blood T cell repertoires in COVID-19. Sequencing used immunoSEQ multiplex PCR; TCRdb keeps in-frame clones, though not all of them. The sample records 150,000 to 200,000 clones, roughly 87% being singletons. Material for sequencing was PBMCs or T cells enriched from blood (not recorded which). The origin of the receptors is a man over 45 who had recovered from COVID-19.

On this clone: Likely a read error: the CDR3 ends without its conserved phenylalanine or tryptophan. Because the CDR3's place on the DNA is in doubt, the DNA is left out and the CDR3 is given as listed by TCRdb. The rearrangement uses TRBV5-8 and TRBJ1-1. The CDR3 is 8 residues long, ends included. Germline lookup yields CDR1 SGHTS and CDR2 YDEGEE. CDR3 sequence reads: CASSFRVG.

Turning to this clone: At the DNA level, this CDR3 is encoded by other sequences in the same sample as well. The gene calls are TRBV5-4 and TRBJ1-1; no clear D. V was pared by 4 bases and J by 0 bases, with 7 bases between. Germline CDR1 SGHNT, CDR2 YYREEE (reference sequence). This CDR3 has 13 residues. The CDR3 protein is CASSLDLNTEAFF. CDR3 DNA: TGTGCCAGCAGCCTAGACCTGAACACTGAAGCTTTCTTT.

J is TRBJ1-5 and V is TRBV7-2, with TRBD1 matching over 8 bases. The junction had 4 bases not matched to a gene; V was cut back by 1 base and J by 5 bases. Germline V gene lookup returns CDR1 SGHTA and CDR2 FQGNSA. The length of the CDR3 is 15 residues. CDR3 in DNA: TGTGCCAGCAGCTTAGACTGGACAGGGCATCAGCCCCAGCATTTT. Encoded protein: CASSLDWTGHQPQHF.